A single sample is the source of the 5 T cell receptor beta chains below, sequenced in a study of T cell responses to AZD1222 COVID-19 vaccine. The assay was immunoSEQ multiplex PCR, and TCRdb's table has in-frame clones only and misses some. The sample shows some 130,000 clones, approximately 91% of them seen only once. Source: peripheral blood, taken 28 days after the second AZD1222 dose. All receptors derive from an adult who received the AZD1222 COVID-19 vaccine.

This clone has just a few counts. This sequence joins TRBV2 and TRBJ2-1, with D hard to call. V was trimmed by 4 bases and J by 7 bases, leaving 8 bases between them. Germline V gives CDR1 SNHLY, CDR2 FYNNEI. The length of the CDR3 is 12 residues. This chain's CDR3 is CASSALSNEQFF. CDR3 DNA: TGTGCCAGCAGTGCCCTCAGTAATGAGCAGTTCTTC.

The rearrangement joins TRBV7-9 to TRBJ1-1; no definite D call. CDR1 SEHNR and CDR2 FQNEAQ come from the germline V gene (reference sequence). Trimming stripped 0 bases from V and 4 bases from J, with 12 bases between. The CDR3 is 15 amino acids. CDR3 sequence: CASSLARVWATEAFF. The CDR3 region has the DNA TGTGCCAGCAGCTTAGCGAGGGTATGGGCCACTGAAGCTTTCTTT.

The rearrangement joins TRBV27 to TRBJ2-7, with D possibly matching TRBD2 (7 bases). The V gene lost 4 bases and the J gene lost 0 bases, with 16 bases spanning the gap. The CDR3 runs to 16 residues. CDR1 and CDR2 (germline): MNHEY, SMNVEV (reference sequence). In DNA form, the CDR3 reads TGTGCCAGCAGTTCACTAGGGGGGGATAGCTCCTACGAGCAGTACTTC. This encodes CASSSLGGDSSYEQYF.

The J gene is TRBJ1-6, the V gene TRBV2, with D tentatively TRBD1 (5 bases). Germline V gene data show CDR1 as SNHLY and CDR2 as FYNNEI. This CDR3 contains 16 residues. V dropped 5 bases and J dropped 7 bases, with 18 bases sitting between them. CDR3 amino acids: CASSLVGRAKNSPLHF. The CDR3 region has the DNA TGTGCCAGCAGTCTGGTTGGCAGGGCGAAGAATTCACCCCTCCACTTT.

The CDR3: CASSFGQQSTDTQYF. Written as DNA, the CDR3 is TGTGCCAGCAGCTTCGGCCAGCAAAGCACAGATACGCAGTATTTT. The rearrangement joins TRBV11-3 to TRBJ2-3; no firm D call. V shed 3 bases and J shed 0 bases, with 10 bases lying between them. Germline V gene sequence: CDR1 SGHNT, CDR2 YENEEA. This CDR3 comprises 15 residues. The full variable domain, rest sourced from reference TRBV11-3 and TRBJ2-3, is EAGVVQSPRYKIIEKKQPVAFWCNPISGHNTLYWYLQNLGQGPELLIRYENEEAVDDSQLPKDRFSAERLKGVDSTLKIQPAELGDSAVYLCASSFGQQSTDTQYFGPGTRLTVL.